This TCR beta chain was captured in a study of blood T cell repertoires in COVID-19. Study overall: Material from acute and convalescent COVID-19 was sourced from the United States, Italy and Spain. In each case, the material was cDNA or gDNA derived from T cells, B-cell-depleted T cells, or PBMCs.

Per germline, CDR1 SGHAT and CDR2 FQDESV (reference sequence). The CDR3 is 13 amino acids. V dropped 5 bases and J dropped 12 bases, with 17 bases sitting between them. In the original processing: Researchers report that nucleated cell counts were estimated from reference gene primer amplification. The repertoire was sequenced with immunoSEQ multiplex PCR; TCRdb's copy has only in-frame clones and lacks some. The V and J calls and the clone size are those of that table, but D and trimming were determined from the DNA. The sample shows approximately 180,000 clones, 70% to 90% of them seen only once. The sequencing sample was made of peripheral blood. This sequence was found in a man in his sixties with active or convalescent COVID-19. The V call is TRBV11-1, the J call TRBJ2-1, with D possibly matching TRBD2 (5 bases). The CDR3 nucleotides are TGTGCCAGCAGCCCCGGTAGAGGGCTAGGGCAGTTCTTC. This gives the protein CASSPGRGLGQFF.